This TCR beta chain was identified during a study of CD8 T cells in ankylosing spondylitis. Each CDR3 protein is one row after TCRdb ran MiXCR on the 5' RACE reads. The table records about 130,000 distinct CDR3 sequences, roughly 6.6% of them present only once. This clonotype was seen ten or more times. V lost 6 bases and J lost 3, with 15 bases in between. The CDR3 is 14 amino acids. The V gene's germline CDR1 is SGHRS and CDR2 YFSETQ. The sample taken for sequencing was blood, either unsorted or a sorted T cell fraction (not recorded which). The sequence came from a male donor with ankylosing spondylitis or in good health (not recorded which). The J gene is TRBJ1-1, the V gene TRBV5-1, with D possibly TRBD1 on 6 matching bases. The CDR3 DNA follows: TGCGCCAGCAAATACCAGAGGGGGGACACTGAAGCTTTCTTT. Amino acid sequence: CASKYQRGDTEAFF.